This TCR beta chain appears in the sequencing data of a study of beta chain features in type 1 diabetes. Study summary: Comparable age, gender and cell yields were observed in patients relative to healthy donors.

Study findings and constraints: Shorter TCRB CDR3s, moderately but significantly so, were found in Type 1 diabetes patients in all four CD4+ subsets. Possibly, sequencing cDNA over-represented cells that had high TCR expression levels.

Expressed TCRB transcripts were sequenced because the entire RNA isolate underwent reverse transcription. An average around 3.3 million reads came from naive, central memory and regulatory T cell samples. TCRdb's copy holds only in-frame clones and misses some; the assay was immunoSEQ multiplex PCR. Of roughly 130,000 clones in the sample, about a sixth are singletons; the top ten hold roughly 2.5%. A sort by CD45RO/CCR7/CD25/CD127/CD95/CD27 yielded CD4+ naive, central memory, regulatory and stem cell-like memory cells. J lost 1 base, V lost 5 bases, and 4 bases had no gene match. The CDR3 extends over 14 amino acids. From germline, CDR1 is PRHDT and CDR2 FYEKMQ (reference sequence). This clone was seen a few times. The antigen remains unidentified.

The sequenced sample was central memory CD4+ T cells from blood. V gene TRBV13 combines with J gene TRBJ1-1; the match to TRBD1 covers 7 bases. The sequence derives from a young man with type 1 diabetes. CDR3 coding DNA: TGTGCCAGCAGCAATAACAGGGGGAACACTGAAGCTTTCTTT. Its protein product is CASSNNRGNTEAFF.